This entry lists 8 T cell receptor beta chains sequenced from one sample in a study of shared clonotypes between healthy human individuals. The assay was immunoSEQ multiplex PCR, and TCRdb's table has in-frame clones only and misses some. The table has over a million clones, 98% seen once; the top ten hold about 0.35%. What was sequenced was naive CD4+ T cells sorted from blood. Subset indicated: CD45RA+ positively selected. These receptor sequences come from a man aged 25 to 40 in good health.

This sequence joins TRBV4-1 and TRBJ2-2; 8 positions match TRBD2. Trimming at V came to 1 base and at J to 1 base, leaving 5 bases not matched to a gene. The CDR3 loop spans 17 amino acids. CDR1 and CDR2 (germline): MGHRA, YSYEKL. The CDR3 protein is CASSQVGREVNTGELFF. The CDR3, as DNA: TGCGCCAGCAGCCAAGTGGGGCGGGAGGTGAACACCGGGGAGCTGTTTTTT.

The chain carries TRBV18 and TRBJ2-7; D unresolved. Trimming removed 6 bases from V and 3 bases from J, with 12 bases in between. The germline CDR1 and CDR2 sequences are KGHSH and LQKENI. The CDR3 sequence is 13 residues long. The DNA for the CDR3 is TGTGCCAGCTCCCCCCCGTTGGTCTACGAGCAGTACTTC. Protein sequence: CASSPPLVYEQYF. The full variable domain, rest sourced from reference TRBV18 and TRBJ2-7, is NAGVMQNPRHLVRRRGQEARLRCSPMKGHSHVYWYRQLPEEGLKFMVYLQKENIIDESGMPKERFSAEFPKEGPSILRIQQVVRGDSAAYFCASSPPLVYEQYFGPGTRLTVT.

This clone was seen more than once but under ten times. The CDR3 is CASRGSDRGSHNEQFF. In DNA, the CDR3 is TGTGCCAGTAGGGGATCGGACAGGGGTTCCCACAATGAGCAGTTCTTC. The J gene is TRBJ2-1, the V gene TRBV19; the match to TRBD1 covers 9 bases. CDR1 is LNHDA, CDR2 SQIVND, per germline (reference sequence). The CDR3 spans 16 residues. Trimming at V came to 6 bases and at J to 5 bases, leaving 11 bases not matched to a gene.

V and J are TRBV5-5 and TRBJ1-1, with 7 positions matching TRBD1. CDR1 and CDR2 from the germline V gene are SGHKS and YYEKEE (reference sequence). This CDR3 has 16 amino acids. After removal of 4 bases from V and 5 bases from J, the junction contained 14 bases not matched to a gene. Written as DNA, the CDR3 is TGTGCCAGCAGCGTCAGGGGGGGCCAGCCGGGGACTGAAGCTTTCTTT. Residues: CASSVRGGQPGTEAFF. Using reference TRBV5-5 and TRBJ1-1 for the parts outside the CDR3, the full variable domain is DAGVTQSPTHLIKTRGQQVTLRCSPISGHKSVSWYQQVLGQGPQFIFQYYEKEERGRGNFPDRFSARQFPNYSSELNVNALLLGDSALYLCASSVRGGQPGTEAFFGQGTRLTVV.

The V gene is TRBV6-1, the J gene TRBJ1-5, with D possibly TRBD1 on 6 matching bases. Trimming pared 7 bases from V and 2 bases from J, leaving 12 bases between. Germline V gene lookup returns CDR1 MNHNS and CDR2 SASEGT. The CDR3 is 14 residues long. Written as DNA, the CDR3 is TGTGCCAGCACCGAGGGGGGTGGCAATCAGCCCCAGCATTTT. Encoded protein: CASTEGGGNQPQHF.

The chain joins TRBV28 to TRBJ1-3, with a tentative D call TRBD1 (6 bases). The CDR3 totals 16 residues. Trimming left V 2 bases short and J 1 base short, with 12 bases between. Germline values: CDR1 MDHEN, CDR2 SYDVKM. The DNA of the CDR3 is TGTGCCAGCAGTTTAATAGGGGGTAGTTCTGGAAACACCATATATTTT. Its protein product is CASSLIGGSSGNTIYF.

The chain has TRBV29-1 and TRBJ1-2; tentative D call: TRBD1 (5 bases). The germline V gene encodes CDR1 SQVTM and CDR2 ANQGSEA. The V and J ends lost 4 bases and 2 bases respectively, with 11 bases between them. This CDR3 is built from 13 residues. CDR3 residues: CSVVSPGNYGYTF. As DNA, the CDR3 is TGCAGCGTTGTCTCCCCAGGGAACTATGGCTACACCTTC.

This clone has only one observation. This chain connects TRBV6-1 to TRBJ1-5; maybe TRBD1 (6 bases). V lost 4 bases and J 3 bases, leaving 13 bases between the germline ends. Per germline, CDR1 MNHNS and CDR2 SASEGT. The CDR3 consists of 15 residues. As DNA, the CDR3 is TGTGCCAGCAGTGCGGAGGGGGGAACCAATCAGCCCCAGCATTTT. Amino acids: CASSAEGGTNQPQHF.